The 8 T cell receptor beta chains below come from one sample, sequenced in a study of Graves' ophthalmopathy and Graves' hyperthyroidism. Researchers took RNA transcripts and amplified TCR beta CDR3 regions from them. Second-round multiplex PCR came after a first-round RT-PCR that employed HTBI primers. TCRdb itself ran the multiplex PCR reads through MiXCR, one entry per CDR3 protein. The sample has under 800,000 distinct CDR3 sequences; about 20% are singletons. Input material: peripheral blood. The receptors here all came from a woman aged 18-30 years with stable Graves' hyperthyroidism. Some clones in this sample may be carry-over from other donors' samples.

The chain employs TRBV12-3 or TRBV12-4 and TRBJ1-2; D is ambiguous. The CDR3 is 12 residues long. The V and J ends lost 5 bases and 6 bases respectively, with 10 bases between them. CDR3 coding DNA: TGTGCCAGCAGTCCAACCTTGGATGGCTACACCTTC. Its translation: CASSPTLDGYTF.

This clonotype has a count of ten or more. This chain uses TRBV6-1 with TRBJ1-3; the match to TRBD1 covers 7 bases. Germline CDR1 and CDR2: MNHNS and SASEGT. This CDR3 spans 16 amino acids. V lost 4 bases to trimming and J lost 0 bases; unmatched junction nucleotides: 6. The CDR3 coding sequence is TGTGCCAGCAGTGCCATTGACAGGGACTCTGGAAACACCATATATTTT. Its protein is CASSAIDRDSGNTIYF.

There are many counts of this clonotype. The CDR3 DNA follows: TGCAGTGCTCATGGTAGCTCCTACGAGCAGTACTTC. This sequence encodes CSAHGSSYEQYF. The genes are TRBV20-1 and TRBJ2-7, with D unclear. Germline V CDR1 and CDR2: DFQATT, SNEGSKA (reference sequence). The CDR3 runs 12 residues. V gave up 5 bases and J gave up 0 bases, with 8 bases separating them.

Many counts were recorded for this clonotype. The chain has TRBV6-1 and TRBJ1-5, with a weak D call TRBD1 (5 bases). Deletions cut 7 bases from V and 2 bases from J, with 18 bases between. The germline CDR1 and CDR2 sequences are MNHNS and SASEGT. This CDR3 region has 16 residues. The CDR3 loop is CASTPLRELGNQPQHF. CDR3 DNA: TGTGCCAGCACCCCTCTCAGGGAGTTGGGCAATCAGCCCCAGCATTTT.

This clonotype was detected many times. The CDR3 is CASSQDDETPDGLVAFF. The CDR3 nucleotides read TGTGCCAGCAGCCAAGATGATGAGACACCGGACGGATTAGTGGCTTTCTTT. This sequence joins TRBV4-2 and TRBJ1-1; D is unresolved. Trimming removed 0 bases from V and 11 bases from J, with 25 bases in between. This CDR3 comprises 17 residues. Germline-derived CDR1 and CDR2 are LGHNA and YNFKEQ.

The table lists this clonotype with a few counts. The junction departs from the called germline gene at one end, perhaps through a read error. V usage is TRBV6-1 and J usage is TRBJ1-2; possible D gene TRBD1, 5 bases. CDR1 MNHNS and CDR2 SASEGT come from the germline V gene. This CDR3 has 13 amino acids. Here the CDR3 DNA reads TGTGCCAGCAGCGAAGGGGCGATTGGTGGCTACACCTTC. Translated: CASSEGAIGGYTF.

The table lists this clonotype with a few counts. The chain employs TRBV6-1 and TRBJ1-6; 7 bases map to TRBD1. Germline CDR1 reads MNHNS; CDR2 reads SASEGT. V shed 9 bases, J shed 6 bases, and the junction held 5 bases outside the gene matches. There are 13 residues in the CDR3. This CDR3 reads CASTGETNSPLHF. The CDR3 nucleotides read TGTGCCAGTACAGGGGAAACTAATTCACCCCTCCACTTT.

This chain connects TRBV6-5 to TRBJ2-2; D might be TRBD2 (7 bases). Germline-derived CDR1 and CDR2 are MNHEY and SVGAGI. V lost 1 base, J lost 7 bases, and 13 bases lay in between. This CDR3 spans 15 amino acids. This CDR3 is CASSYLGGASGELFF. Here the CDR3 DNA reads TGTGCCAGCAGTTACTTAGGGGGGGCTAGCGGGGAGCTGTTTTTT.